This T cell receptor beta chain was identified in a study of T-cell reconstitution after alpha-beta-depleted transplantation in children. Remarks on this clonotype: Its antigen is still unknown.

Study results and limitations: The main origin of T-cell counts and diversity one year after transplant was newly produced T cells.

Unique molecular identifiers were built into the TCRbeta library. TCRdb called the PCR reads again in MiXCR, with one record for every CDR3 protein. The repertoire has some 200,000 distinct CDR3 sequences, about 8.7% of them found once; the top ten carry roughly a third. The sequenced sample was PBMCs, mostly from graft donor cells, obtained 360 days after TCRalphabeta/CD19-depleted stem cell transplant. This clonotype was sampled from a male patient under 10 years old who had a stem cell transplant for acute myeloid leukemia, so the T cells may come from the graft donor.

Written as DNA, the CDR3 is TGTGCCAGCAGTCCTCTAGCGGGAGTCGAGCAGTACTTC. Protein sequence: CASSPLAGVEQYF. The rearrangement links TRBV6-2 or TRBV6-3 to TRBJ2-7; 10 nucleotides line up with TRBD2. This CDR3 spans 13 amino acids. Germline V gene lookup returns CDR1 MNHEY and CDR2 SVGEGT. With 5 bases clipped from V and 6 bases from J, the junction kept 4 bases outside the gene matches.